This T cell receptor beta chain emerged from a study of T cell responses to AZD1222 COVID-19 vaccine (TCRdb year 2021). Looking at the study overall: AZD1222 recipients given second doses at about 4 weeks or at about 12 weeks were pooled, since spike-specific TCR depth and breadth were not found to differ between the two schedules. Trial participants were enrolled into age subgroups of 18-55, 56-69 and 70-plus years, which contained about 150, 27 and 61 TCR-sequenced participants, respectively. A total of about 230 trial participants underwent TCR sequencing, of whom 200 to 220 received two doses of AZD1222 and around 25 received two doses of the MenACWY control vaccine. Broad study findings and their caveats: Vaccine-associated CD4 TCRs spanned the whole spike protein, with dominant responses in regions 160-218 and 743-854. Participants were mostly white British, with more females than males. The authors suggested clonal diversity may have been underestimated. A significant rise in spike-specific TCR breadth and depth was observed after two AZD1222 doses relative to day 0 and relative to MenACWY recipients. The 56-69-year group was small, and its depth increase did not reach significance, likely because of low power. Conclusions about previously exposed vaccinees are limited, since just five or six AZD1222 recipients were seropositive for SARS-CoV-2 at baseline. Because no day 14 peak-response samples were available, repertoires were characterized only after the peak T cell response. Reportedly, close to half of the unique spike-specific TCRs recognized epitopes lying outside the regions that are mutated in the B.1.351 and B.1.1.7 variants.

Note on this clone: What this receptor recognizes is not known. The sample holds no much larger clone one base away, and base qualities are not on file.

The CDR3 regions of human TCRbeta chains were subjected to immunosequencing. For the original study's pipeline: Repertoire TCRs were matched against a reference library of SARS-CoV-2-specific TCRs generated with the MIRA antigen-specificity platform. Breadth was defined as the fraction of unique TCRs that were SARS-CoV-2-associated. Depth was defined as the fraction of total T cells that were SARS-CoV-2-associated. Using the MIRA data, each spike-specific TCR was mapped to the spike region that the TCR reacts to and placed in a CD4 or CD8 class. Log10-transformed breadth and depth values were compared by one-way ANOVA with Sidak's multiple comparisons tests. TCRdb obtained this table from immuneACCESS and retained in-frame rearrangements with V and J assigned. These tables miss some clones; where compared with another copy, unresolved V genes account for less than half of the shortfall, and the remainder is unexplained. That table is the source of V, J and clone size, and D and trimming were worked out from the DNA. The sample yields more than 110,000 clones; about 90% were counted once. About 3.8% of the sample lies in the top ten.

The intended sense of this specimen's time point label: baseline before first vaccination. Vaccinee samples came from UK trials COV001 and COV002, including a single-blind randomized controlled phase 2/3 trial of AZD1222 (ChAdOx1 nCoV-19) in healthy adults. For TCRbeta chain sequencing, PBMC samples were collected from trial participants at day 0 and at day 28 after the second dose. CDR1 and CDR2 are read off the germline V gene (reference sequence) as SEHNR and FQNEAQ. Reading from cysteine to phenylalanine, the CDR3 counts 13 amino acids. CDR3 DNA only is kept here, 39 bases in frame from base 1. For this chain, trimming is 5 bases at the V end and 8 bases at the J end, and the number of junction bases without a gene match is 7.

The TCR was taken from an adult in good health. The sequence joins TRBV7-9 to TRBJ1-2, and TRBD1 aligns with 8 junction nucleotides. Sequences were derived from peripheral blood, sampled on day 0 of AZD1222 vaccination. The CDR3 is CASSHGQGVGYTF. In nucleotides, the sequence is TGTGCCAGCAGCCATGGACAGGGCGTGGGCTACACCTTC.